A selection of T cell receptor beta chains follows, all from one sample in a study of shared clonotypes between healthy human individuals. Sequenced by immunoSEQ multiplex PCR; TCRdb stores in-frame clones only, minus some. The sample contains about 2 million clones, 85% to 95% of which appear only once. Material for sequencing was naive CD8+ T cells sorted from blood. The receptors shown here come from a man between 18 and 35 years old in good health. Both conserved end residues are part of each CDR3. The order of the fields is J gene, clone size, D gene, V gene, CDR3 protein, CDR3 DNA. A D gene is named only where the DNA matches it firmly. Expanded clones get a size class; other rows say once, few or many, or leave the size out.

j_gene: TRBJ2-1; abundance: -; d_gene: TRBD2; v_gene: TRBV7-3; CDR3aa: CASSPFTSGDYNEQFF; CDR3nt: TGTGCCAGCAGCCCGTTCACTAGCGGGGACTACAATGAGCAGTTCTTC
j_gene: TRBJ2-1; abundance: -; d_gene: TRBD2; v_gene: TRBV6-1; CDR3aa: CASSAPMGRGVYAGSEQFF; CDR3nt: TGTGCCAGCAGTGCGCCGATGGGGCGGGGGGTTTACGCCGGGAGTGAGCAGTTCTTC
j_gene: TRBJ1-6; abundance: -; d_gene: -; v_gene: TRBV2; CDR3aa: CASLARTDNSPLHF; CDR3nt: TGTGCCAGCCTGGCCAGGACCGATAATTCACCCCTCCACTTT
j_gene: TRBJ2-7; abundance: -; d_gene: TRBD1; v_gene: TRBV28; CDR3aa: CASSSLQGYEQYF; CDR3nt: TGTGCCAGCAGTTCCCTACAGGGGTACGAGCAGTACTTC
j_gene: TRBJ2-1; abundance: -; d_gene: -; v_gene: TRBV6-5; CDR3aa: CASGVVQGYNEQFF; CDR3nt: TGTGCCAGCGGTGTGGTACAGGGCTATAATGAGCAGTTCTTC
j_gene: TRBJ2-1; abundance: -; d_gene: TRBD1; v_gene: TRBV9; CDR3aa: CASSVGRGLSYNEQFF; CDR3nt: TGTGCCAGCAGCGTAGGTAGGGGGCTATCCTACAATGAGCAGTTCTTC
j_gene: TRBJ1-4; abundance: -; d_gene: -; v_gene: TRBV7-9; CDR3aa: CASIDGGFGTNEKLFF; CDR3nt: TGTGCCAGCATAGATGGAGGGTTTGGAACTAATGAAAAACTGTTTTTT
j_gene: TRBJ2-1; abundance: -; d_gene: -; v_gene: TRBV11-2; CDR3aa: CASSLDTRPGEQFF; CDR3nt: TGTGCCAGCAGCTTAGATACTCGCCCGGGAGAGCAGTTCTTC
j_gene: TRBJ2-3; abundance: once; d_gene: -; v_gene: TRBV27; CDR3aa: CASSLSGLGGTDTQYF; CDR3nt: TGTGCCAGCAGTCTCTCGGGACTTGGGGGCACAGATACGCAGTATTTT
j_gene: TRBJ2-1; abundance: -; d_gene: TRBD1; v_gene: TRBV7-8; CDR3aa: CASSLRTGARNEQFF; CDR3nt: TGTGCCAGCAGCCTCAGGACAGGGGCCAGGAATGAGCAGTTCTTC
j_gene: TRBJ2-7; abundance: -; d_gene: -; v_gene: TRBV15; CDR3aa: CATGDGESSYEQYF; CDR3nt: TGTGCCACCGGGGACGGTGAGAGCTCCTACGAGCAGTACTTC
j_gene: TRBJ2-1; abundance: -; d_gene: TRBD1; v_gene: TRBV30; CDR3aa: CAWSVTGGGDNEQFF; CDR3nt: TGTGCCTGGAGTGTAACAGGGGGCGGAGACAATGAGCAGTTCTTC
j_gene: TRBJ1-2; abundance: -; d_gene: TRBD1; v_gene: TRBV19; CDR3aa: CASSIGQGPGYGYTF; CDR3nt: TGTGCCAGTAGTATAGGACAGGGCCCAGGCTATGGCTACACCTTC
j_gene: TRBJ2-2; abundance: -; d_gene: TRBD2; v_gene: TRBV10-1; CDR3aa: CASSERGRTGELFF; CDR3nt: TGCGCCAGCAGTGAACGCGGGAGGACCGGGGAGCTGTTTTTT
j_gene: TRBJ2-7; abundance: -; d_gene: -; v_gene: TRBV7-2; CDR3aa: CASSPNTGTNYEQYF; CDR3nt: TGTGCCAGCAGCCCAAACACCGGGACCAACTACGAGCAGTACTTC
j_gene: TRBJ2-7; abundance: -; d_gene: -; v_gene: TRBV4-1; CDR3aa: CASSPSRDFQTYEQYF; CDR3nt: TGCGCCAGCAGCCCCAGCCGGGACTTCCAAACCTACGAGCAGTACTTC
j_gene: TRBJ1-5; abundance: -; d_gene: -; v_gene: TRBV19; CDR3aa: CASSMGESNQPQHF; CDR3nt: TGTGCCAGTAGTATGGGGGAATCCAATCAGCCCCAGCATTTT
j_gene: TRBJ1-6; abundance: -; d_gene: -; v_gene: TRBV2; CDR3aa: CASSEASSYNSPLHF; CDR3nt: TGTGCCAGCAGTGAAGCCAGCTCCTATAATTCACCCCTCCACTTT
j_gene: TRBJ2-7; abundance: once; d_gene: -; v_gene: TRBV6-5; CDR3aa: CASSYGGETYEQYF; CDR3nt: TGTGCCAGCAGTTACGGAGGGGAAACCTACGAGCAGTACTTC
j_gene: TRBJ1-1; abundance: -; d_gene: -; v_gene: TRBV11-1; CDR3aa: CASSLYEANTEAFF; CDR3nt: TGTGCCAGCAGCTTATATGAGGCGAACACTGAAGCTTTCTTT
j_gene: TRBJ2-7; abundance: once; d_gene: TRBD1; v_gene: TRBV6-6; CDR3aa: CASTAGTGGLAEQYF; CDR3nt: TGTGCCAGCACCGCCGGGACAGGGGGCCTGGCCGAGCAGTACTTC
j_gene: TRBJ2-1; abundance: -; d_gene: -; v_gene: TRBV5-1; CDR3aa: CASSLDQGPYNEQFF; CDR3nt: TGCGCCAGCAGCTTGGATCAGGGCCCCTACAATGAGCAGTTCTTC
j_gene: TRBJ2-1; abundance: once; d_gene: TRBD2; v_gene: TRBV29-1; CDR3aa: CSVGQLAGAYNEQFF; CDR3nt: TGCAGCGTTGGGCAACTAGCGGGGGCCTACAATGAGCAGTTCTTC
j_gene: TRBJ2-5; abundance: -; d_gene: -; v_gene: TRBV7-9; CDR3aa: CASSPPRPGAQYF; CDR3nt: TGTGCCAGCAGCCCCCCCCGCCCCGGGGCCCAGTACTTC